This note documents a single T cell receptor (beta chain) sequence. Its antigen remains unidentified. The data derive from a study of cytomegalovirus exposure and HLA in healthy donors. Study results and caveats: Later work showed greater clonal expansion in HLA-associated TCR beta chains than in equally common others.

The CDR3 is made up of 16 amino acids. CDR1 is PRHDT, CDR2 FYEKMQ, per germline (reference sequence). V lost 5 bases and J lost 2; bases outside the gene matches: 3. Use of 60 Vbeta and 13 Jbeta primers characterized the PCR. The assay was immunoSEQ multiplex PCR, and TCRdb's table has in-frame clones only and misses some. This sample has around 150,000 clones, with around 84% found just once. Sample: PBMCs. The clonotype was recovered from a man between 18 and 29 years old in good health and CMV-seropositive. The gene calls are TRBV13 and TRBJ2-1; 13 bases map to TRBD2. CDR3 region: CASSPGTSGAYNEQFF. The CDR3 DNA follows: TGTGCCAGCAGCCCGGGGACTAGCGGGGCCTACAATGAGCAGTTCTTC.